This T cell receptor (beta chain) was sequenced for a study of blood T cell repertoires in COVID-19. Looking at the study overall: COVID-19 samples from acute and convalescent phases originated in the United States, Italy and Spain. Sources were T cells, B-cell-depleted T cells, or PBMCs; the material itself was cDNA or gDNA.

The CDR3 has 15 amino acids. Germline assignment: CDR1 LGHDT and CDR2 YNNKEL (reference sequence). Trimming pared 0 bases from V and 0 bases from J, leaving 7 bases between. In the authors' methods: Amplification of reference gene primers was used by the study to estimate nucleated cell counts. TCRdb's copy holds only in-frame clones and misses some; the assay was immunoSEQ multiplex PCR. Clonal size and the V and J genes are those of that table, whereas D and trimming came from the DNA. The sample lists about 67,000 clones; roughly 85% were seen once. The TCR originated in a human donor in a cohort sampled during active COVID-19. The J gene is TRBJ2-3, the V gene TRBV3-1 (or the pseudogene TRBV3-2); possible D gene TRBD2, 5 bases. Source material: peripheral blood. In DNA form, the CDR3 reads TGTGCCAGCAGCCAAGAACAGCGGAGCACAGATACGCAGTATTTT. As protein: CASSQEQRSTDTQYF.